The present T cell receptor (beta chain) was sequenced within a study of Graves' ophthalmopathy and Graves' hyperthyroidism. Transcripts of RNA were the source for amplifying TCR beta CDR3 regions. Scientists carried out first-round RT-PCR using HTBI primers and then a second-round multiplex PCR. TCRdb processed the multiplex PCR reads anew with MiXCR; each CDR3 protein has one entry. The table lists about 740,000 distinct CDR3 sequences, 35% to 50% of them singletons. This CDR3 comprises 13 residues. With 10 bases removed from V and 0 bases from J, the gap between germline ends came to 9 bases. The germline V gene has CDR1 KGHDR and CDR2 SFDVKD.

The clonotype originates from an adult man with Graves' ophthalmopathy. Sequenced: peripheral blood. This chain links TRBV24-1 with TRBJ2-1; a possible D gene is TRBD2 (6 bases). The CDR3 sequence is CATETSSYNEQFF. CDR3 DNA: TGTGCCACAGAGACTAGCTCCTACAATGAGCAGTTCTTC.